This T cell receptor beta chain was documented in a study of blood T cell repertoires in COVID-19. Study-level background: The origin of the acute and convalescent COVID-19 samples was the United States, Italy and Spain.

Sequencing used immunoSEQ multiplex PCR; TCRdb keeps in-frame clones, though not all of them. The sample lists tens of thousands of clones, approximately 87% occurring once. This TCR was sampled from a human donor in a cohort sampled during active COVID-19. The sequenced sample consisted of peripheral blood.

The CDR3 protein is CASSQVIYEQYF. The DNA for the CDR3 is TGTGCCAGCAGCCAAGTAATCTACGAGCAGTACTTC. The rearrangement links TRBV14 to TRBJ2-7, with D uncertain. V was trimmed by 1 base and J by 3 bases, leaving 4 bases between them. The CDR3 sequence is 12 residues long. The germline gives CDR1 SGHDN, CDR2 FVKESK.